The 12 T cell receptor beta chains given below trace back to one sample, sequenced in a study of cytomegalovirus exposure and HLA in healthy donors. PCR involved 60 Vbeta and 13 Jbeta primers. Data came from immunoSEQ multiplex PCR; TCRdb stores just in-frame clones and leaves some out. The sample lists around 130,000 clones, 65% to 85% occurring once. The sample consisted of PBMCs. Receptors originate from a middle-aged woman in good health and CMV-seropositive.

The chain carries TRBV4-3 and TRBJ2-3; D may be TRBD1 (5 bases). This CDR3 has 15 residues. Trimming shortened V by 1 base and J by 4 bases, and 12 bases separated the two germline ends. From germline, CDR1 is LGHNA and CDR2 YSLEER. This CDR3 is CASSQARTNPDTQYF. As DNA, the CDR3 is TGCGCCAGCAGCCAAGCTCGGACAAATCCAGATACGCAGTATTTT.

This clone has just a few counts. V and J are TRBV28 and TRBJ1-5; D is unclear. V gave up 4 bases and J gave up 3 bases, with 7 bases separating them. The germline V gene encodes CDR1 MDHEN and CDR2 SYDVKM. The CDR3 is 13 amino acids. CDR3 residues: CASSYSTNQPQHF. Here the CDR3 DNA reads TGTGCCAGCAGTTACAGTACCAATCAGCCCCAGCATTTT.

The rearrangement links TRBV4-2 to TRBJ1-1; 8 bases map to TRBD1. The CDR3 totals 16 residues. The ends lost 1 base at V and 3 bases at J; junction bases unmatched: 7. Germline loops: CDR1 LGHNA, CDR2 YNFKEQ. The CDR3 protein is CASSQVTGQGYTEAFF. The CDR3 region has the DNA TGTGCCAGCAGCCAAGTGACCGGACAGGGCTACACTGAAGCTTTCTTT.

The chain links TRBV6-6 to TRBJ1-1; D uncertain. CDR1 and CDR2 from the germline V gene are MNHNY and SVGAGI (reference sequence). V gave up 2 bases and J gave up 3 bases, with 10 bases separating them. CDR3 length equals 14 residues. CDR3 DNA: TGTGCCAGCAGTTACGGTCAGGAGGACACTGAAGCTTTCTTT. Its translation is CASSYGQEDTEAFF.

This sequence joins TRBV30 and TRBJ1-2; D possibly corresponds to TRBD1 (5 bases). The CDR3 covers 14 residues. V lost 0 bases and J lost 8, with 16 bases in between. The V gene's germline CDR1 is GTSNPN and CDR2 SVGIG (reference sequence). The CDR3 nucleotides are TGTGCCTGGAGTGTAAACGGGGGGAGCGAGGGCTACACCTTC. Its translation: CAWSVNGGSEGYTF.

CDR3 in DNA: TGTGCCATCAGTCCCGGGACAGGGGGGGGAGAGACCCAGTACTTC. It encodes CAISPGTGGGETQYF. The chain couples TRBV10-3 to TRBJ2-5, with 11 nucleotides matching TRBD1. The trim removed 5 bases at V and 4 bases at J, leaving 6 bases unmatched. Germline CDR1 and CDR2: ENHRY and SYGVKD. The CDR3 is 15 residues long.

The chain recombines TRBV7-2 with TRBJ1-5; 7 bases match TRBD1. Germline V CDR1 and CDR2: SGHTA, FQGNSA. This CDR3 is built from 15 residues. V shed 3 bases and J 2 bases; nucleotides not matched to a gene: 4. The CDR3 sequence is CASSLDGQGNQPQHF. Written as DNA, the CDR3 is TGTGCCAGCAGCTTGGACGGACAGGGCAATCAGCCCCAGCATTTT.

The gene calls are TRBV30 and TRBJ1-2; 9 nucleotides match TRBD1. The CDR3 contains 15 residues. Germline assignment: CDR1 GTSNPN and CDR2 SVGIG (reference sequence). J gave up 2 bases and V 2 bases, and 6 bases lay outside the gene matches. The CDR3, as DNA: TGTGCCTGGAGTCTTCCGGGACAGGGAAACTATGGCTACACCTTC. It is translated as CAWSLPGQGNYGYTF. Together with reference TRBV30 and TRBJ1-2, the CDR3 gives the full variable domain: SQTIHQWPATLVQPVGSPLSLECTVEGTSNPNLYWYRQAAGRGLQLLFYSVGIGQISSEVPQNLSASRPQDRQFILSSKKLLLSDSGFYLCAWSLPGQGNYGYTFGSGTRLTVV.

This chain connects TRBV7-6 to TRBJ2-7, with 8 nucleotides matching TRBD2. The length of the CDR3 is 15 residues. The V and J ends lost 1 base and 2 bases, in that order; junction bases with no gene match: 4. Germline CDR1 is SGHVS and CDR2 is FNYEAQ. The CDR3 region has the DNA TGTGCCAGCAGCTTAGGCCCAGCGGGGGCCTACGAGCAGTACTTC. Translated: CASSLGPAGAYEQYF.

This clone was detected only once. V is TRBV30 and J is TRBJ2-3; D unresolved. The CDR3 contains 13 residues. Germline-derived CDR1 and CDR2 are GTSNPN and SVGIG (reference sequence). With 3 bases removed from V and 1 base from J, the gap between germline ends came to 8 bases. CDR3 in DNA: TGTGCCTGGAGCCGGTTCCGCACAGATACGCAGTATTTT. Its protein product is CAWSRFRTDTQYF.

V gene TRBV7-2 combines with J gene TRBJ1-1; tentative D call: TRBD1 (5 bases). This CDR3 is 14 amino acids long. Trimming stripped 2 bases from V and 1 base from J, with 8 bases between. CDR1 is SGHTA and CDR2 is FQGNSA in the germline V gene. Written as DNA, the CDR3 is TGTGCCAGCAGCTTATCCGGGGGGAACACTGAAGCTTTCTTT. Protein product: CASSLSGGNTEAFF.

This clone was found once. V usage is TRBV5-1 and J usage is TRBJ1-2, with TRBD1 matching over 7 bases. V lost 0 bases to trimming and J lost 6 bases; unmatched junction nucleotides: 2. The CDR3 consists of 13 residues. Germline assignment: CDR1 SGHRS and CDR2 YFSETQ. The CDR3 spells CASSLGQGDGYTF. The CDR3 nucleotides read TGCGCCAGCAGCTTGGGACAGGGCGATGGCTACACCTTC.